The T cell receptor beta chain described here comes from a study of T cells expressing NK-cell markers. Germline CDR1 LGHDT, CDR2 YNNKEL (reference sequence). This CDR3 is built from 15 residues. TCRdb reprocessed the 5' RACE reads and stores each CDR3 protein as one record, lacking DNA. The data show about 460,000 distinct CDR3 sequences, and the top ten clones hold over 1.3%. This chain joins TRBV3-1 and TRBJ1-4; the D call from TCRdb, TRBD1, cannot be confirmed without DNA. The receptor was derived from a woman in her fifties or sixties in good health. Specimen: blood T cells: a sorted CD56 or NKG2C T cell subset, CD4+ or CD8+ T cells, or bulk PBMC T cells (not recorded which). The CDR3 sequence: CASSQRGQINEKLFF.